Presented here are 30 T cell receptor beta chains from one specimen sequenced in a study of tumor-infiltrating lymphocytes in primary liver carcinoma. With a constant-region primer, TCR beta cDNA was made from approximately 500 ng of total RNA. ARM-PCR was slightly modified, and three nested multiplex PCR rounds with it gave rise to the TCR beta libraries. TRBV1-TRBV30 forward primers paired with a C-beta reverse primer drove the first two PCR rounds, about 9 cycles each. TCRdb called the multiplex PCR reads again in MiXCR, with one record for every CDR3 protein. The table records roughly 70,000 distinct CDR3 sequences, about 71% of them present only once. DNA and RNA were both co-extracted from about 19-30 mg of bulk tissue that had not been sorted. Material: liver tumor tissue from sampling region 4. Subset in this sample: tumor region T4, right-lateral pole. The origin of the receptors is a man aged 40-55 years with primary liver carcinoma and hepatitis B virus infection.

This clonotype was recorded a few times. A single base separates this from a much larger clone, so it may be a read error. V usage is TRBV10-3 and J usage is TRBJ1-5; 7 bases match TRBD1. The CDR3 totals 13 residues. The V gene end was trimmed by 10 bases and the J gene end by 9 bases; junction bases not matched to a gene: 12. Germline CDR1 reads ENHRY; CDR2 reads SYGVKD. This CDR3 reads CATTGTDRAPQHF. Here the CDR3 DNA reads TGTGCCACGACCGGGACAGACCGGGCGCCCCAGCATTTT.

Turning to this clonotype: One end of the junction is discordant with germline, which a read error may explain. The rearrangement joins TRBV11-2 to TRBJ2-1, with TRBD2 matching 7 bases. Germline V gene sequence: CDR1 SGHAT, CDR2 FQNNGV. This CDR3 is 19 amino acids long. This CDR3 reads CASTLDGLFSGTLCNEQFF. CDR3 nucleotides: TGTGCCAGCACCTTAGATGGGCTATTCAGCGGGACCCTTTGCAATGAGCAGTTCTTC. The entire variable domain, with the rest obtained from reference TRBV11-2 and TRBJ2-1, is as follows: EAGVAQSPRYKIIEKRQSVAFWCNPISGHATLYWYQQILGQGPKLLIQFQNNGVVDDSQLPKDRFSAERLKGVDSTLKIQPAKLEDSAVYLCASTLDGLFSGTLCNEQFFGPGTRLTVL.

Notes on this clonotype: A read error may account for a junction end that differs from germline. The chain recombines TRBV5-6 with TRBJ2-5, with 8 bases lining up with TRBD1. This CDR3 has 15 residues. Germline V gene sequence: CDR1 SGHDT, CDR2 YYEEEE. The CDR3 DNA reads as TGTGCCAGCAGCTTGTTAGCAGGGGGCCGGGAGACCCAATACTTC. It specifies CASSLLAGGRETQYF.

Comment on this clonotype: The conserved phenylalanine or tryptophan normally closing the CDR3 is absent here, so this likely arose from a read error. This sequence joins TRBV11-3 and TRBJ2-7, with a possible D match to TRBD1 (6 bases). This CDR3 has 15 residues. Germline V CDR1 and CDR2: SGHNT, YENEEA. CDR3 bases: TGTGCCAGCGGCTTGGGGTTCGGACAGTTCTACGAGCAGTACCTC. Encoded protein: CASGLGFGQFYEQYL.

On this clonotype: This may stem from a read error, because a much larger clone lies one nucleotide away. The V and J genes are TRBV4-2 and TRBJ2-5, with 12 nucleotides matching TRBD2. Germline lookup yields CDR1 LGHNA and CDR2 YNFKEQ. The CDR3 loop spans 15 amino acids. CDR3 residues: CASSQSRTSGAGVKF. The DNA of the CDR3 is TGTGCCAGCAGCCAGTCTAGGACTAGCGGGGCGGGGGTAAAGTTC.

Worth noting for this clonotype: Germline is not matched at one junction end, which may reflect a read error. V is TRBV7-9 and J is TRBJ1-2; D remains ambiguous. Germline CDR1 reads SEHNR; CDR2 reads FQNEAQ (reference sequence). CDR3 length equals 16 residues. The CDR3 protein is CASSPEGRLSQYGYIF. CDR3 bases: TGTGCCAGCAGCCCCGAGGGCAGGTTATCCCAGTATGGCTACATCTTC.

This clonotype showed up just a few times. This may arise from a read error, as a much more abundant clone is one base away. A read error is likely, as this CDR3 ends without the conserved phenylalanine or tryptophan. The gene calls are TRBV30 and TRBJ1-2; no clear D gene. The CDR3 has 15 amino acids. The ends were cut back, 3 bases at V and 0 bases at J, with 14 bases in the middle. Germline V lookup: CDR1 GTSNPN, CDR2 SVGIG (reference sequence). This CDR3 reads CAWRPGLNPNYGYTL. The DNA of the CDR3 is TGTGCCTGGAGACCGGGCCTCAACCCTAACTATGGCTACACCCTC.

Of note for this clonotype: No conserved phenylalanine or tryptophan ends this CDR3, so it is likely a read error. The gene calls are TRBV29-1 and TRBJ2-1; D is undetermined. With 4 bases removed from V and 2 bases from J, the gap between germline ends came to 12 bases. Germline V gene sequence: CDR1 SQVTM, CDR2 ANQGSEA. CDR3 size: 14 residues. The CDR3 nucleotides are TGCAGCGTTGGGCGCCAGCTAGCCTACAATGAGCAGTTCCTC. It specifies CSVGRQLAYNEQFL.

As concerns this clonotype: Compared with germline, one end of the junction differs, possibly owing to a read error. J is TRBJ2-5 and V is TRBV4-1; D unresolved. Germline CDR1 and CDR2: MGHRA and YSYEKL. The CDR3 extends over 15 amino acids. The CDR3 region is CASSKDTNGQETQYF. The CDR3 DNA follows: TGCGCCAGCAGCAAAGATACGAACGGCCAAGAGACCCAGTACTTC.

Concerning this clonotype: Possible read error: a much larger clone is one base away. This is likely a read error, given that the CDR3 carries no conserved phenylalanine or tryptophan at its end. This chain connects TRBV5-4 to TRBJ2-2; D is undetermined. Germline lookup yields CDR1 SGHNT and CDR2 YYREEE (reference sequence). CDR3 length: 12 amino acids. Deletions cut 2 bases from V and 8 bases from J, with 7 bases between. The DNA of the CDR3 is TGTGCCAGCAGCTTATGGACGGGGGAGCTGTTTTCT. It is translated as CASSLWTGELFS.

As to this clonotype: The junction differs from germline at one of its ends, possibly a read error. The V gene is TRBV10-3, the J gene TRBJ2-1; D perhaps matches TRBD1 (5 bases). CDR1 and CDR2 from the germline V gene are ENHRY and SYGVKD. CDR3 size: 15 residues. CDR3 DNA sequence: TGTGCCGTCAGGGTTGGTGGGATCACCTACAATGAGCAGCTCTTC. This sequence encodes CAVRVGGITYNEQLF.

V and J are TRBV7-9 and TRBJ2-3; a weak D match, TRBD1 (6 bases). The V gene lost 5 bases and the J gene lost 9 bases, with 12 bases spanning the gap. CDR1 and CDR2 (germline): SEHNR, FQNEAQ (reference sequence). This CDR3 region has 12 residues. CDR3 loop: CASSPPGDTQYF. The CDR3 DNA sequence: TGTGCCAGCAGCCCCCCAGGGGACACGCAGTATTTT.

A note on this clonotype: One end of the junction is discordant with germline, which a read error may explain. The rearrangement links TRBV12-3 or TRBV12-4 to TRBJ2-7, with 10 bases matching TRBD2. There are 14 residues in the CDR3. CDR3 protein: CANSLLAGGYERYF. The CDR3 bases are TGTGCCAACAGTTTGTTAGCGGGAGGCTACGAGCGGTACTTC.

In the case of this clonotype: One junction end does not reproduce the germline sequence, and a read error may be involved. V gene TRBV7-8 combines with J gene TRBJ1-2, with TRBD1 identical over 8 bases. CDR1 SGHVS and CDR2 FQNEAQ come from the germline V gene. CDR3 length equals 14 residues. The CDR3 DNA sequence: TGTGCCAGCAGCTTAACCGCAGGGGGCCATGGCTACGCCTTC. It encodes CASSLTAGGHGYAF.

A remark on this clonotype: The junction does not match germline at one end; this may be a read error. This chain connects TRBV29-1 to TRBJ1-1; D is uncertain. The length of the CDR3 is 11 residues. Germline V gives CDR1 SQVTM, CDR2 ANQGSEA. CDR3 DNA sequence: TGTAACGTTATCGAGAACACTGAGGCTTTCTTT. As protein: CNVIENTEAFF.

This clonotype has a handful of counts. A clone one base away is much larger, so this may be a read error. The chain is built from TRBV30 and TRBJ1-1; D is unclear. V dropped 1 base and J dropped 5 bases, with 17 bases sitting between them. The CDR3 totals 15 residues. In germline, CDR1 is GTSNPN, CDR2 SVGIG (reference sequence). Here the CDR3 reads CAWSGSGPQTTEAFF. CDR3 nucleotides: TGTGCCTGGAGTGGCTCCGGCCCACAAACAACTGAAGCTTTCTTT.

This clonotype was seen at least ten times. This chain joins TRBV6-2 or TRBV6-3 and TRBJ2-7; a possible D gene is TRBD2 (5 bases). Germline values: CDR1 MNHEY, CDR2 SVGEGT. The CDR3 covers 16 residues. Trimming removed 2 bases from V and 4 bases from J, with 18 bases in between. The CDR3 loop is CASSYRRRGRPYEQYF. CDR3 in DNA: TGTGCCAGCAGTTACCGCCGCCGGGGAAGGCCTTACGAGCAGTACTTC.

On this clonotype itself: A junction boundary mismatches the germline segment, possibly from a read error. The chain combines TRBV29-1 with TRBJ1-1, with 8 bases lining up with TRBD1. The germline CDR1 and CDR2 sequences are SQVTM and ANQGSEA. This CDR3 contains 15 residues. CDR3 loop: CGGSGGWGMNTEVFF. The CDR3 DNA reads TGCGGCGGGTCAGGGGGCTGGGGAATGAACACTGAAGTTTTCTTT.

Of note for this clonotype: The junction differs from germline at one of its ends, possibly a read error. This chain links TRBV4-1 with TRBJ2-1, with 8 bases aligning to TRBD2. The germline V gene encodes CDR1 MGHRA and CDR2 YSYEKL. CDR3 length: 16 residues. The CDR3 nucleotides read TGCGCCAGCAACCAAAGGAGGACTAGCAGGAGAAATGAGCAGTTCTTC. Its protein is CASNQRRTSRRNEQFF.

This clonotype is termed medium-sized. J is TRBJ2-1 and V is TRBV5-6; D call uncertain. CDR1 is SGHDT, CDR2 YYEEEE, per germline. This CDR3 is 17 amino acids long. Trimming left V 0 bases short and J 0 bases short, with 13 bases between. The CDR3 coding sequence is TGTGCCAGCAGCTTGGACCCAAGAGTAAGCTCCTACAATGAGCAGTTCTTC. It encodes CASSLDPRVSSYNEQFF.

The V gene is TRBV11-2, the J gene TRBJ2-5; 7 bases align to TRBD2. The CDR3 extends over 18 amino acids. CDR1 and CDR2 from the germline V gene are SGHAT and FQNNGV. The V segment lost 0 bases and the J segment 3 bases; nucleotides outside the gene matches: 13. The CDR3 DNA reads as TGTGCCAGCAGCTTAGAGAGACTAGCACTGGGAAAAAAAGAGACCCAGTACTTC. Encoded protein: CASSLERLALGKKETQYF.

The chain has TRBV28 and TRBJ2-5, with 7 bases that match TRBD1. This CDR3 comprises 15 residues. Germline lookup yields CDR1 MDHEN and CDR2 SYDVKM. J lost 2 bases, V lost 11 bases, and 14 bases had no gene match. CDR3 protein: CASHPAGTVQETQYF. The CDR3, as DNA: TGTGCCTCCCACCCCGCCGGGACAGTACAAGAGACCCAGTACTTC.

Comments on this clonotype: Just one base apart from a much larger clone, this may be a read error. CDR3: CSVDGTGVGNEQFF. The CDR3 nucleotides read TGCAGCGTCGACGGGACAGGGGTGGGCAATGAGCAGTTCTTC. This chain connects TRBV29-1 to TRBJ2-1; 10 nucleotides match TRBD1. Per germline, CDR1 SQVTM and CDR2 ANQGSEA. The CDR3 spans 14 residues. The V gene end was trimmed by 6 bases and the J gene end by 6 bases; junction bases not matched to a gene: 8.

Comment on this clonotype: The junction departs from the called germline gene at one end, perhaps through a read error. The chain uses TRBV6-5 and TRBJ2-1; tentative D call: TRBD1 (6 bases). CDR3 length equals 14 residues. Germline CDR1 is MNHEY and CDR2 is SVGAGI. CDR3 coding DNA: TGTACCAGCAGTCAAGTCGAGGGGGTGGTTGAGCAGTTCTTC. This gives the protein CTSSQVEGVVEQFF.

J is TRBJ2-1 and V is TRBV6-1, with D maybe TRBD2 (5 bases). The J call is uncertain, as TRBJ2-7 better fits the DNA end. This CDR3 spans 17 amino acids. The germline gives CDR1 MNHNS, CDR2 SASEGT. The CDR3: CASSASGVAGSFNEQYF. The CDR3 bases are TGTGCCAGCAGTGCGTCCGGGGTGGCCGGTAGTTTCAATGAACAGTACTTC.

As to this clonotype: The CDR3 end shows no conserved phenylalanine or tryptophan, and so a read error is likely. The limits of the CDR3 on the DNA are not certain, so only TCRdb's listed CDR3 is given. The chain employs TRBV4-3 and TRBJ2-6. Germline V gene lookup returns CDR1 LGHNA and CDR2 YSLEER. The CDR3 is made up of 14 amino acids, end residues included. This CDR3 is CASSQGFGANVLNI.

Of note for this clonotype: The junction departs from the called germline gene at one end, perhaps through a read error. The rearrangement uses TRBV6-6 and TRBJ2-3; maybe TRBD2 (5 bases). CDR1 MNHNY and CDR2 SVGAGI come from the germline V gene (reference sequence). The CDR3 has 16 residues. DNA for the CDR3: TGTTCCAGCAGTCCCATCGCGGGTGGAGTCACAGCTACGCAATATTTT. Protein: CSSSPIAGGVTATQYF.

Regarding this clonotype: Germline is not matched at one junction end, which may reflect a read error. The V call is TRBV12-3 or TRBV12-4, the J call TRBJ2-3; 12 bases match TRBD2. The CDR3 loop spans 15 amino acids. CDR3 region: CANSAGTSGLRTQYF. Here the CDR3 DNA reads TGTGCCAACAGTGCCGGGACTAGCGGGTTGCGTACGCAGTATTTT.

About this clonotype: Since no conserved phenylalanine or tryptophan closes the CDR3, a read error is the likely cause. V usage is TRBV19 and J usage is TRBJ1-1; D gene unclear. From germline, CDR1 is LNHDA and CDR2 SQIVND (reference sequence). The CDR3 runs to 16 residues. V was pared by 5 bases and J by 4 bases, with 20 bases between. CDR3 sequence (DNA): TGTGCCAGTAGTGCGGCCGTCATCCCTCACCTCACTGAAGCTTTCCTT. Translating gives CASSAAVIPHLTEAFL.

As concerns this clonotype: One end of the junction is discordant with germline, which a read error may explain. The V and J genes are TRBV29-1 and TRBJ1-2; D remains unclear. The CDR3 loop spans 14 amino acids. The germline V gene has CDR1 SQVTM and CDR2 ANQGSEA. The CDR3 region is CRVEVDGPGIGYTF. The CDR3 DNA sequence: TGCAGAGTTGAAGTCGACGGACCCGGTATTGGCTACACCTTC.